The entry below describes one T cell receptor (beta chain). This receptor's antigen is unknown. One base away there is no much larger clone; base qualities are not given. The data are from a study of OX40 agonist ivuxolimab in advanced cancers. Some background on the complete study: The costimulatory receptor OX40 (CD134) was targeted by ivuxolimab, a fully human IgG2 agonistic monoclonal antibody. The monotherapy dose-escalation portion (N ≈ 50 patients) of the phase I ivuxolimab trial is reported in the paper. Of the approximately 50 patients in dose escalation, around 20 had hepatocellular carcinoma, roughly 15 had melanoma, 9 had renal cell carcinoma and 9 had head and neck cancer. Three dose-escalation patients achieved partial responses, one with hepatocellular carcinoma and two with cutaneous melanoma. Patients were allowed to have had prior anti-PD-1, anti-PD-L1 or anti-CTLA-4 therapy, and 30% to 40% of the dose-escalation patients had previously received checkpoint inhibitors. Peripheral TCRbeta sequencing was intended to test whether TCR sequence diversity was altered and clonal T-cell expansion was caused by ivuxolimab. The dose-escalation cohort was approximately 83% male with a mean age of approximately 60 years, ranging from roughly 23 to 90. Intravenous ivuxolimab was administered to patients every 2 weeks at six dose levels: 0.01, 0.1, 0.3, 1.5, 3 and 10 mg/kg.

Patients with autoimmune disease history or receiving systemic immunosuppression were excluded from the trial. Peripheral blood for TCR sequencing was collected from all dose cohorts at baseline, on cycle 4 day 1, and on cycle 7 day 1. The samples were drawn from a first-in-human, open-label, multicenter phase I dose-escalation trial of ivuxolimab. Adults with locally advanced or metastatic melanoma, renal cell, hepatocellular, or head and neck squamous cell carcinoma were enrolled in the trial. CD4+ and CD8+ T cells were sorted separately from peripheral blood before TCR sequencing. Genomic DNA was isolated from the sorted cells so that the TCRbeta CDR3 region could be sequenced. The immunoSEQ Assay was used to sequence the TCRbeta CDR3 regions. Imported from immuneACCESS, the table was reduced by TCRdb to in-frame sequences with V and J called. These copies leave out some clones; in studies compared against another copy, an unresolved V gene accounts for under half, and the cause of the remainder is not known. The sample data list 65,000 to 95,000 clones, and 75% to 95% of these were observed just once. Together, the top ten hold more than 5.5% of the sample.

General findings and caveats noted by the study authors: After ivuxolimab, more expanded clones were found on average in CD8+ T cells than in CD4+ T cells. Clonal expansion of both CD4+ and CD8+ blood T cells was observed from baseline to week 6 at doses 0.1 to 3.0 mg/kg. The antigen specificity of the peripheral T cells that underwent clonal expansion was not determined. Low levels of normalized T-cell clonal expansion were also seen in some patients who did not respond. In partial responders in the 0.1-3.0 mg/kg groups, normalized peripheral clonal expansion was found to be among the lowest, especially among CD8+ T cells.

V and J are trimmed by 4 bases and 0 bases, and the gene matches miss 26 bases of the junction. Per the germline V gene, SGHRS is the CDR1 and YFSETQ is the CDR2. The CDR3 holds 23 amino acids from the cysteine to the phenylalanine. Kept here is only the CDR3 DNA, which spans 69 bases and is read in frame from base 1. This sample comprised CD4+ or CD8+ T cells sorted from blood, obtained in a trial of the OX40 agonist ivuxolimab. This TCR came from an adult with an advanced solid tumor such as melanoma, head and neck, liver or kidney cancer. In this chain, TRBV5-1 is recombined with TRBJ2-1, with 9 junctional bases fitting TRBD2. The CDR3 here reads CASSAQGPSPGLASLSSYNEQFF. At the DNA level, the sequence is TGCGCCAGCAGCGCACAGGGACCAAGCCCGGGACTAGCCTCTCTGAGCTCCTACAATGAGCAGTTCTTC.